This T cell receptor beta chain was sequenced in a study of cytomegalovirus exposure and HLA in healthy donors. As to this clone: The antigen remains unidentified.

This PCR relied on a set of 60 Vbeta primers and 13 Jbeta primers. Sequencing was performed with immunoSEQ multiplex PCR; in TCRdb, only in-frame clones are kept and a portion is missing. The data hold about 160,000 clones, with roughly 70% observed a single time. Whole-study findings and limits: Researchers counted around 150 TCR beta chains as cytomegalovirus-associated.

Germline CDR1 KGHSH, CDR2 LQKENI. V was clipped by 3 bases and J by 6 bases, with 15 bases between them. This CDR3 region has 15 residues. This sequence originates from a man in his forties in good health and CMV-seropositive. The genes are TRBV18 and TRBJ1-5; D gene ambiguous. The specimen sequenced was PBMCs. The CDR3, as DNA: TGTGCCAGCTCACCTGGTCCCGCCGGGTTTCAGCCCCAGCATTTT. Protein product: CASSPGPAGFQPQHF.